The 27 T cell receptor beta chains listed next were all sequenced from one sample in a study of blood T cell repertoires in COVID-19 (dated by TCRdb to 2019 to 2021). Receptor libraries were prepared by the immunoSEQ multiplex PCR assay. TCRdb provides this immuneACCESS table in a form limited to in-frame rearrangements. Some clones are lacking; in checked studies, under half of them reflect an unresolved V gene, and why the rest are absent is not known. The sample table lists hundreds of thousands of clones, roughly nine tenths of them with a count of one. Clones ranked in the top ten supply over 2% of the sample. The sequencing input was peripheral blood. The receptors shown here come from a woman aged 45-65 years with acute or convalescent COVID-19.

This chain uses TRBV7-9 with TRBJ2-3; D possibly corresponds to TRBD2 (6 bases). V was cut by 1 base and J by 4 bases, with 12 bases left in between. The CDR3 spans 15 residues. Germline V gene sequence: CDR1 SEHNR, CDR2 FQNEAQ (reference sequence). As DNA, the CDR3 is TGTGCCAGCAGCTTAGGACTAGGACTCCCAGATACGCAGTATTTT. It translates to CASSLGLGLPDTQYF.

The chain couples TRBV7-9 to TRBJ1-4; D might be TRBD1 (5 bases). Per germline, CDR1 SEHNR and CDR2 FQNEAQ (reference sequence). CDR3 length: 15 residues. V was trimmed by 0 bases and J by 13 bases, leaving 18 bases between them. CDR3 in DNA: TGTGCCAGCAGCTTAGCGTTGACAGATCCCCGACCACTGTTTTTT. This codes for CASSLALTDPRPLFF.

The chain employs TRBV6-6 and TRBJ1-1; 12 positions agree with TRBD1. CDR3 length: 14 amino acids. Trimming took 6 bases from V and 10 from J; bases not matched to a gene: 9. The germline V gene encodes CDR1 MNHNY and CDR2 SVGAGI (reference sequence). CDR3 sequence reads: CASRRGGQGALAFF. CDR3 in DNA: TGTGCCAGCAGACGAGGGGGACAGGGGGCCTTAGCTTTCTTT.

The chain uses TRBV14 and TRBJ1-2; the D gene is possibly TRBD1 (5 bases). The CDR3 sequence is 12 residues long. V was trimmed by 3 bases and J by 5 bases, leaving 7 bases between them. Germline CDR1 SGHDN, CDR2 FVKESK. This CDR3 reads CASSQGPYGYTF. For the CDR3, the DNA is TGTGCCAGCAGCCAGGGGCCGTATGGCTACACCTTC.

Only one count was recorded for this clone. The chain uses TRBV24-1 and TRBJ2-1; tentative D call: TRBD1 (5 bases). The V gene lost 3 bases and the J gene lost 4 bases, with 15 bases spanning the gap. The germline V gene encodes CDR1 KGHDR and CDR2 SFDVKD. This CDR3 region has 16 residues. The CDR3 spells CATSDPQGPDYNEQFF. As DNA, the CDR3 is TGTGCCACCAGTGATCCCCAGGGCCCGGATTACAATGAGCAGTTCTTC.

This chain links TRBV27 with TRBJ2-3, with 9 bases lining up with TRBD1. Germline values: CDR1 MNHEY, CDR2 SMNVEV (reference sequence). The CDR3 loop spans 15 amino acids. The J segment lost 5 bases and the V segment lost 2 bases, leaving 5 bases of the junction unmatched. CDR3 coding DNA: TGTGCCAGCAGTTTAGGGGACAGGGTCAAAGATACGCAGTATTTT. Its translation is CASSLGDRVKDTQYF.

This clone has only one observation. The chain combines TRBV6-1 with TRBJ2-7; possibly TRBD1 for D (7 bases). CDR3 length: 15 residues. Germline V gives CDR1 MNHNS, CDR2 SASEGT. V was clipped by 2 bases and J by 5 bases, with 16 bases between them. The CDR3: CASSEIFQGGNEQYF. CDR3 nucleotides: TGTGCCAGCAGTGAAATTTTCCAGGGGGGAAACGAGCAGTACTTC.

The J gene is TRBJ2-3, the V gene TRBV19; 7 nucleotides match TRBD2. CDR1 is LNHDA and CDR2 is SQIVND in the germline V gene (reference sequence). The CDR3 sequence is 16 residues long. Germline trimming cut 6 bases from V and 4 bases from J; bases unmatched to any gene: 13. In DNA form, the CDR3 reads TGTGCCAGTAGGGCCCGGGACTACCACGGGGCAGATACGCAGTATTTT. Amino acids: CASRARDYHGADTQYF.

The genes are TRBV11-3 and TRBJ2-7; D perhaps matches TRBD2 (5 bases). The CDR3 totals 14 residues. The germline V gene has CDR1 SGHNT and CDR2 YENEEA. The V gene lost 4 bases and the J gene lost 5 bases, with 15 bases spanning the gap. CDR3 sequence (DNA): TGTGCCAGCAGCTCCGGAGGCTCCGCCCACGAGCAGTACTTC. It specifies CASSSGGSAHEQYF.

The chain joins TRBV7-8 to TRBJ2-7; 8 bases are a match to TRBD1. CDR3 length equals 15 residues. The ends lost 6 bases at V and 2 bases at J; junction bases unmatched: 9. Germline V gives CDR1 SGHVS, CDR2 FQNEAQ. The CDR3 DNA follows: TGTGCCAGCAGGGCAGGACAGGGCCTAACCTACGAGCAGTACTTC. Amino acid sequence: CASRAGQGLTYEQYF. The full variable domain, with the rest looked up from reference TRBV7-8 and TRBJ2-7, is GAGVSQSPRYKVAKRGQDVALRCDPISGHVSLFWYQQALGQGPEFLTYFQNEAQLDKSGLPSDRFFAERPEGSVSTLKIQRTQQEDSAVYLCASRAGQGLTYEQYFGPGTRLTVT.

This chain uses TRBV6-5 with TRBJ2-7; TRBD2 is a possible D gene (7 bases). Per the germline V gene, CDR1 is MNHEY and CDR2 is SVGAGI. The V end lost 0 bases, the J end lost 6 bases, and 15 bases lay between the germline ends. This CDR3 comprises 15 residues. Written as DNA, the CDR3 is TGTGCCAGCAGTTACTCGGCGGGGGCGATAAGCGAGCAGTACTTC. Its translation is CASSYSAGAISEQYF.

The chain has TRBV4-3 and TRBJ2-7, with TRBD2 matching 7 bases. The CDR3 runs 14 residues. The V and J ends lost 1 base and 2 bases, in that order; junction bases with no gene match: 2. Germline V CDR1 and CDR2: LGHNA, YSLEER. The CDR3 DNA sequence: TGCGCCAGCAGCCAAGGGGAGGGGACCTACGAGCAGTACTTC. It yields the protein CASSQGEGTYEQYF.

V usage is TRBV11-3 and J usage is TRBJ1-4, with 8 nucleotides matching TRBD1. V gave up 5 bases and J gave up 8 bases; unmatched junction bases: 16. The CDR3 is 17 residues long. Germline values: CDR1 SGHNT, CDR2 YENEEA. The CDR3, as DNA: TGTGCCAGCAGCGGACTGGGATCAGGGGGCTTAGCGGAAAAACTGTTTTTT. Its translation is CASSGLGSGGLAEKLFF.

This clone has just one count. The chain has TRBV4-2 and TRBJ1-1; 8 nucleotides align to TRBD1. Germline lookup yields CDR1 LGHNA and CDR2 YNFKEQ. Trimming removed 1 base from V and 4 bases from J; junction bases left unmatched: 5. The CDR3 consists of 15 residues. DNA for the CDR3: TGTGCCAGCAGCCAAGGACAGGGGCAATTCACTGAAGCTTTCTTT. Protein: CASSQGQGQFTEAFF.

The J gene is TRBJ1-2, the V gene TRBV25-1; 8 bases are shared with TRBD1. The CDR3 consists of 16 residues. Germline values: CDR1 MGHDK, CDR2 SYGVNS. V gave up 3 bases and J gave up 4 bases; unmatched junction bases: 10. The CDR3 DNA reads as TGTGCCAGCAGTGATCCTCAGACAGGGGAAGTCTATGGCTACACCTTC. Residues: CASSDPQTGEVYGYTF.

The V and J genes are TRBV5-8 and TRBJ1-5; a possible D gene is TRBD1 (6 bases). V was trimmed by 2 bases and J by 0 bases, leaving 9 bases between them. The CDR3 consists of 15 residues. Germline CDR1 SGHTS, CDR2 YDEGEE. In nucleotides, the CDR3 is TGTGCCAGCAGCTTTAGGGGGATTAGCAATCAGCCCCAGCATTTT. This encodes CASSFRGISNQPQHF.

DNA of the CDR3: TGTGCCTGGAAGCAGGGGTACGAGCAGTACTTC. This translates into CAWKQGYEQYF. The V call is TRBV30, the J call TRBJ2-7, with a possible D match to TRBD1 (6 bases). Trimming took off 4 bases at V and 4 bases at J, with 8 bases between the two ends. The CDR3 consists of 11 residues. Germline lookup yields CDR1 GTSNPN and CDR2 SVGIG (reference sequence).

This chain joins TRBV2 and TRBJ2-7; maybe TRBD2 (5 bases). The ends were cut back, 4 bases at V and 3 bases at J, with 7 bases in the middle. Germline V gives CDR1 SNHLY, CDR2 FYNNEI. CDR3 length: 12 amino acids. In nucleotides, the CDR3 is TGTGCCAGCAGTGGCGGGTTCTACGAGCAGTACTTC. This sequence encodes CASSGGFYEQYF. The variable domain in full, completed from reference TRBV2 and TRBJ2-7, reads EPEVTQTPSHQVTQMGQEVILRCVPISNHLYFYWYRQILGQKVEFLVSFYNNEISEKSEIFDDQFSVERPDGSNFTLKIRSTKLEDSAMYFCASSGGFYEQYFGPGTRLTVT.

This clone was counted once. The V and J genes are TRBV6-2 or TRBV6-3 and TRBJ1-2; 9 bases line up with TRBD1. The CDR3 extends over 16 amino acids. V lost 5 bases to trimming and J lost 7 bases; unmatched junction nucleotides: 14. The germline V gene encodes CDR1 MNHEY and CDR2 SVGEGT. The DNA for the CDR3 is TGTGCCAGCAGTAATCCGGGACAGGGATCCTCCGGTGGCTACACCTTC. Translating gives CASSNPGQGSSGGYTF.

Concerning this clone: One junction end disagrees with the germline gene, perhaps due to a read error. The chain carries TRBV12-3 or TRBV12-4 and TRBJ1-3; 9 positions match TRBD1. CDR3 length: 12 residues. CDR3 loop: CASSLAPGTGSF. As DNA, the CDR3 is TGTGCCAGCAGTTTAGCGCCCGGGACAGGGTCTTTT.

This chain links TRBV5-6 with TRBJ1-2; D might be TRBD1 (6 bases). The ends were cut back, 4 bases at V and 4 bases at J, with 11 bases in the middle. This CDR3 comprises 13 residues. From germline, CDR1 is SGHDT and CDR2 YYEEEE. CDR3 residues: CASSPSDSYGYTF. The CDR3 DNA sequence: TGTGCCAGCAGCCCCTCGGACAGCTATGGCTACACCTTC.

This sequence joins TRBV11-3 and TRBJ2-3; the D gene is possibly TRBD1 (6 bases). Germline CDR1 SGHNT, CDR2 YENEEA. Trimming took off 1 base at V and 1 base at J, with 6 bases between the two ends. This CDR3 spans 14 amino acids. The chain's CDR3 is CASSLGQGTDTQYF. For the CDR3, the DNA is TGTGCCAGCAGCTTAGGACAGGGCACAGATACGCAGTATTTT.

The CDR3 DNA reads TGTGCCAGCAGTCCCCGGGACAGGGACACCCCAAAACTGTTTTTT. Protein product: CASSPRDRDTPKLFF. This sequence joins TRBV28 and TRBJ1-4; 9 nucleotides line up with TRBD1. Germline assignment: CDR1 MDHEN and CDR2 SYDVKM. The CDR3 loop spans 15 amino acids. J gave up 10 bases and V 5 bases, and 11 bases lay outside the gene matches.

The J gene is TRBJ1-6, the V gene TRBV5-5; TRBD1 is a possible D gene (6 bases). V lost 2 bases, J lost 9 bases, and 15 bases lay in between. This CDR3 contains 15 residues. Germline V lookup: CDR1 SGHKS, CDR2 YYEKEE (reference sequence). The CDR3 sequence is CASSFQHRVASPLHF. In DNA form, the CDR3 reads TGTGCCAGCAGCTTCCAGCACAGGGTTGCTTCACCCCTCCACTTT.

V gene TRBV24-1 combines with J gene TRBJ1-2; D gene ambiguous. Deletions cut 3 bases from V and 6 bases from J, with 13 bases between. This CDR3 spans 14 amino acids. In germline, CDR1 is KGHDR, CDR2 SFDVKD. In DNA form, the CDR3 reads TGTGCCACCAGTGATCCGTACAGTGACGATGGCTACACCTTC. Residues: CATSDPYSDDGYTF.

In this sample, this clone turned up a few times. This chain connects TRBV15 to TRBJ1-1, with no clear D. The CDR3 extends over 14 amino acids. The V gene's germline CDR1 is LNHNV and CDR2 YYDKDF (reference sequence). V dropped 1 base and J dropped 2 bases, with 8 bases sitting between them. DNA for the CDR3: TGTGCCACCAGCAGAGCAATTTTCAACACTGAAGCTTTCTTT. Protein product: CATSRAIFNTEAFF. The full variable domain, completed using reference TRBV15 and TRBJ1-1, is DAMVIQNPRYQVTQFGKPVTLSCSQTLNHNVMYWYQQKSSQAPKLLFHYYDKDFNNEADTPDNFQSRRPNTSFCFLDIRSPGLGDTAMYLCATSRAIFNTEAFFGQGTRLTVV.

The CDR3 reads CASSFGTGAYEQYF. CDR3 nucleotides: TGTGCCAGCAGCTTCGGGACAGGGGCCTACGAGCAGTACTTC. The rearrangement uses TRBV9 and TRBJ2-7; 10 bases agree with TRBD1. V dropped 4 bases and J dropped 2; count of bases not matched to a gene: 3. The CDR3 is made up of 14 amino acids. Germline CDR1 SGDLS, CDR2 YYNGEE.